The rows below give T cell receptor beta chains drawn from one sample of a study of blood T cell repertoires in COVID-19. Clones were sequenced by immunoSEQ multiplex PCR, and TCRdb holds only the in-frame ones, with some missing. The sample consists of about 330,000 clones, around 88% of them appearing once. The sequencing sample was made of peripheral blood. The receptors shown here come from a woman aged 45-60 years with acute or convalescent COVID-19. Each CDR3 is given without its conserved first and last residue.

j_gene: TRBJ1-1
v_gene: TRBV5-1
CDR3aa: ASSLGAVNTEAF

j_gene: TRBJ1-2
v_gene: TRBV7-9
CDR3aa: ASSFIQGTNYGYT

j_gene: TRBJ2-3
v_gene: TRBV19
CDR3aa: ASSMGSGGDTDTQY

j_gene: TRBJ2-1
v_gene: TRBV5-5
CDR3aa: ASSLSSDPYNEQF

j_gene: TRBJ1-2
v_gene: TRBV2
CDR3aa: ASSQGANGYT

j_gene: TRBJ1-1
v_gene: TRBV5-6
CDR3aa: ASSLGDRRNTEAF

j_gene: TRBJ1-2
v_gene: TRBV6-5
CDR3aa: ASSYADRRDGYT

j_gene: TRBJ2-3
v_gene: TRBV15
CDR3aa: ATSRDLGQGPDTQY

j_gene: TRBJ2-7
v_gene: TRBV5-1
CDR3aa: ASSTGQAIYEQY

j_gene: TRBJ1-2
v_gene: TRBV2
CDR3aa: ASSRTGGEGYT

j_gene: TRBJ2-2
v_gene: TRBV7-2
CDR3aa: ASSLAPGKVGELF

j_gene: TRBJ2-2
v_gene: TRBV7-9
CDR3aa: ASSHPGLAGGRELF

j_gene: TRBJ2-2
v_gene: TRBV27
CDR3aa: ASSHRGGAGTGELF

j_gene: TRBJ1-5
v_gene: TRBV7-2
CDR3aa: ASSLVGGDNNQPQH

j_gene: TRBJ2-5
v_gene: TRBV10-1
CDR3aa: ASSRDQETQY

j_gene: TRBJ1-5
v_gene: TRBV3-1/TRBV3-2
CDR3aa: ASSQGGVRPQH

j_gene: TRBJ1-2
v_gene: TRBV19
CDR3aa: ASRTQSYGYT

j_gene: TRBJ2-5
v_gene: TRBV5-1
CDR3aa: ASSLSYWGQGETQY

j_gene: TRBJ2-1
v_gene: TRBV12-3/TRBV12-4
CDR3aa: ASSFAQLAQF

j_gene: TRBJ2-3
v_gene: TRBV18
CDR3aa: ASSLDRVTDTQY

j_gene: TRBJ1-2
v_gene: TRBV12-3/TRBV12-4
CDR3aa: ASSRGVGYT

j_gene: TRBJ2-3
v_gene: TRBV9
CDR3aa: ASSVRSDRTDTQY